The 14 T cell receptor beta chains reported below all come from one sample, sequenced in a study of shared clonotypes between healthy human individuals. CD45RO-negative, CCR7-positively selected cells formed the naive CD8 fraction, excluding terminally differentiated effector memory CD45RA+ cells. Assay used: immunoSEQ multiplex PCR; TCRdb lists only in-frame clones, some missing. The table lists roughly 2,000,000 clones, approximately 94% of them singletons. Sample: naive CD8+ T cells sorted from blood. These receptor sequences come from a man aged 18 to 29 in good health.

This clone was counted a single time. The chain has TRBV6-5 and TRBJ1-2; D perhaps matches TRBD1 (5 bases). V lost 5 bases and J 3 bases, leaving 13 bases between the germline ends. The CDR3 runs 14 residues. Germline CDR1 and CDR2: MNHEY and SVGAGI. CDR3 sequence reads: CASSSPTDHYGYTF. The CDR3 nucleotides are TGTGCCAGCAGTAGCCCGACAGATCACTATGGCTACACCTTC.

V usage is TRBV7-6 and J usage is TRBJ2-7; D may be TRBD1 (6 bases). The V end lost 1 base, the J end lost 3 bases, and 10 bases lay between the germline ends. CDR3 length equals 14 residues. CDR1 and CDR2 (germline): SGHVS, FNYEAQ. For the CDR3, the DNA is TGTGCCAGCAGCTTAGGTGACAGGAACTACGAGCAGTACTTC. Protein sequence: CASSLGDRNYEQYF. Combining the CDR3 with reference TRBV7-6 and TRBJ2-7 gives the whole variable domain GAGVSQSPRYKVTKRGQDVALRCDPISGHVSLYWYRQALGQGPEFLTYFNYEAQQDKSGLPNDRFSAERPEGSISTLTIQRTEQRDSAMYRCASSLGDRNYEQYFGPGTRLTVT.

V is TRBV29-1 and J is TRBJ2-7; D call uncertain. The V gene's germline CDR1 is SQVTM and CDR2 ANQGSEA. CDR3 length: 12 residues. V was trimmed by 4 bases and J by 3 bases, leaving 10 bases between them. The CDR3 protein is CSVGGSGYEQYF. CDR3 in DNA: TGCAGCGTTGGGGGATCAGGCTACGAGCAGTACTTC.

The rearrangement joins TRBV4-2 to TRBJ2-7; no firm D call. The length of the CDR3 is 15 residues. Germline V gives CDR1 LGHNA, CDR2 YNFKEQ. The germline V and J ends were trimmed by 1 base and 0 bases, with 10 bases remaining between them. The CDR3 sequence: CASSQAQLSSYEQYF. CDR3 nucleotide sequence: TGTGCCAGCAGCCAAGCACAGCTGAGCTCCTACGAGCAGTACTTC.

The CDR3 spells CASSQDFLGLAGVEQFF. The DNA of the CDR3 is TGCGCCAGCAGCCAAGATTTTCTAGGACTAGCGGGAGTTGAGCAGTTCTTC. This chain links TRBV4-1 with TRBJ2-1; 13 bases map to TRBD2. CDR1 is MGHRA and CDR2 is YSYEKL in the germline V gene. The CDR3 runs 17 residues. The junction had 8 bases not matched to a gene; V was cut back by 0 bases and J by 9 bases.

The chain recombines TRBV5-1 with TRBJ1-1; D may be TRBD1 (5 bases). The CDR3 sequence is 11 residues long. The V end lost 4 bases, the J end lost 11 bases, and 12 bases lay between the germline ends. CDR1 and CDR2 (germline): SGHRS, YFSETQ. The CDR3 DNA reads TGCGCCAGCAGCGCGGGACTTGGGGCTTTCTTT. Its translation: CASSAGLGAFF. Full variable domain (outside the CDR3, taken from reference TRBV5-1 and TRBJ1-1): KAGVTQTPRYLIKTRGQQVTLSCSPISGHRSVSWYQQTPGQGLQFLFEYFSETQRNKGNFPGRFSGRQFSNSRSEMNVSTLELGDSALYLCASSAGLGAFFGQGTRLTVV.

The gene calls are TRBV27 and TRBJ1-1; D perhaps matches TRBD1 (5 bases). Looked up from germline, CDR1 is MNHEY and CDR2 is SMNVEV (reference sequence). V dropped 4 bases and J dropped 0 bases, with 12 bases sitting between them. The CDR3 is 15 residues long. CDR3 DNA: TGTGCCAGCAGTTCCCAGACAGACATGAACACTGAAGCTTTCTTT. It is translated as CASSSQTDMNTEAFF.

The chain links TRBV2 to TRBJ2-7; 7 nucleotides match TRBD1. V lost 10 bases, J lost 3 bases, and 12 bases stayed unmatched. Germline V gene lookup returns CDR1 SNHLY and CDR2 FYNNEI. The CDR3 totals 14 residues. In DNA, the CDR3 is TGTGCCATCAGGGACAGCTTGGTACACTACGAGCAGTACTTC. It codes for CAIRDSLVHYEQYF.

The V and J genes are TRBV5-1 and TRBJ1-4, with TRBD1 as a possible D gene (5 bases). The CDR3 spans 18 residues. Trimming took off 7 bases at V and 0 bases at J, with 22 bases between the two ends. Germline V gene data show CDR1 as SGHRS and CDR2 as YFSETQ. The CDR3 bases are TGCGCCAGCCAAAGTCCCGGGGCGGCCCCTCCAACTAATGAAAAACTGTTTTTT. It yields the protein CASQSPGAAPPTNEKLFF.

This clone was found once. The chain uses TRBV28 and TRBJ2-7; maybe TRBD1 (5 bases). The CDR3 length is 15 residues. Trimming took off 2 bases at V and 0 bases at J, with 11 bases between the two ends. Looked up from germline, CDR1 is MDHEN and CDR2 is SYDVKM. The CDR3 is CASSLKQASSYEQYF. The CDR3 nucleotides are TGTGCCAGCAGTTTAAAACAGGCCAGCTCCTACGAGCAGTACTTC.

The V call is TRBV27, the J call TRBJ2-4; D remains ambiguous. The germline V and J ends were trimmed by 6 bases and 3 bases, with 9 bases remaining between them. CDR1 and CDR2 (germline): MNHEY, SMNVEV (reference sequence). There are 13 residues in the CDR3. CDR3 bases: TGTGCCAGCAGCGGAATTGACAAAAACATTCAGTACTTC. As protein: CASSGIDKNIQYF.

The chain carries TRBV4-1 and TRBJ2-7, with D tentatively TRBD2 (5 bases). Trimming stripped 4 bases from V and 0 bases from J, with 16 bases between. Germline CDR1 MGHRA, CDR2 YSYEKL. The CDR3 consists of 16 residues. For the CDR3, the DNA is TGCGCCAGCAGCCTTCAGACTACCTCAAGCTCCTACGAGCAGTACTTC. Translated: CASSLQTTSSSYEQYF.

About this clone itself: The same CDR3 can be traced to other DNA sequences in this sample. V usage is TRBV18 and J usage is TRBJ2-7; the D gene is possibly TRBD1 (5 bases). The V end lost 2 bases, the J end lost 0 bases, and 8 bases lay between the germline ends. Germline CDR1 reads KGHSH; CDR2 reads LQKENI. The CDR3 consists of 14 residues. In DNA, the CDR3 is TGTGCCAGCTCACCAACTGACAGCTCCTACGAGCAGTACTTC. Translating gives CASSPTDSSYEQYF.

This chain links TRBV30 with TRBJ1-6; 9 bases match TRBD1. The CDR3 has 14 residues. Trimming cost V 3 bases and J 7 bases; bases outside gene matches: 4. CDR1 and CDR2 from the germline V gene are GTSNPN and SVGIG (reference sequence). CDR3 DNA: TGTGCCTGGAGGGAAGGGACAGGGAATTCACCCCTCCACTTT. Its protein is CAWREGTGNSPLHF.